The 31 T cell receptor beta chains below were found in one sample sequenced in a study of shared clonotypes between healthy human individuals. Method: immunoSEQ multiplex PCR; TCRdb's copy keeps in-frame clones and lacks some. The profile covers a few million clones, with over 85% appearing a single time and about 0.41% taken by the ten largest. What was sequenced was naive CD4+ T cells from PBMCs. Subset described: CD45RA+ positively selected. These TCRs come from a man aged 18-30 years in good health. Some clones in this sample may be carry-over from other donors' samples.

The chain recombines TRBV15 with TRBJ2-5; 9 nucleotides line up with TRBD2. The junction had 11 bases not matched to a gene; V was cut back by 7 bases and J by 5 bases. The length of the CDR3 is 15 residues. CDR1 is LNHNV, CDR2 YYDKDF, per germline (reference sequence). CDR3 in amino acids: CATTGRLAGSETQYF. CDR3 nucleotide sequence: TGTGCCACCACTGGGAGGCTAGCGGGATCGGAGACCCAGTACTTC.

This sequence joins TRBV12-5 and TRBJ2-3; a possible D gene is TRBD2 (7 bases). CDR3 length: 17 residues. CDR1 is LGHNT, CDR2 FRNRAP, per germline. V lost 5 bases to trimming and J lost 3 bases, with 21 bases between them. For the CDR3, the DNA is TGTGCTAGTGGTCTCCTCCAGGGGAGGGGTGTTACAGATACGCAGTATTTT. Translating gives CASGLLQGRGVTDTQYF.

Comment on this clone: The same CDR3 can be traced to other DNA sequences in this sample. This chain joins TRBV14 and TRBJ2-6, with D uncertain. CDR3 length: 14 residues. Trimming pared 6 bases from V and 0 bases from J, leaving 6 bases between. In germline, CDR1 is SGHDN, CDR2 FVKESK. In nucleotides, the CDR3 is TGTGCCAGCAGTCAGCTCTCTGGGGCCAACGTCCTGACTTTC. This codes for CASSQLSGANVLTF.

The V call is TRBV11-3, the J call TRBJ2-2; D not certain. Trimming removed 1 base from V and 7 bases from J, with 16 bases in between. Germline CDR1 reads SGHNT; CDR2 reads YENEEA. The CDR3 covers 16 residues. The CDR3 sequence: CASSLASTALGGELFF. The DNA for the CDR3 is TGTGCCAGCAGCTTAGCCTCGACCGCCTTGGGCGGGGAGCTGTTTTTT.

The J gene is TRBJ2-7, the V gene TRBV6-1; 7 nucleotides align to TRBD2. Trimming cost V 7 bases and J 2 bases; bases outside gene matches: 5. The CDR3 is 13 residues long. Looked up from germline, CDR1 is MNHNS and CDR2 is SASEGT. CDR3 loop: CASKRDQAYEQYF. The CDR3 DNA reads TGTGCCAGCAAGCGGGACCAAGCCTACGAGCAGTACTTC.

The rearrangement uses TRBV7-2 and TRBJ2-2; 9 bases are shared with TRBD2. The CDR3 is 15 residues long. Germline assignment: CDR1 SGHTA and CDR2 FQGNSA. The ends lost 6 bases at V and 5 bases at J; junction bases unmatched: 7. CDR3 DNA: TGTGCCAGCAGGTTGGAGCTAGCGGGAACCGGGGAGCTGTTTTTT. Translation gives CASRLELAGTGELFF.

The V gene is TRBV4-1, the J gene TRBJ2-3; the D call may be TRBD1 or TRBD2 (6 bases each). The V and J ends lost 1 base and 0 bases respectively, with 14 bases between them. The CDR3 is 17 residues long. CDR1 and CDR2 (germline): MGHRA, YSYEKL. The CDR3 reads CASSQGYGGLSTDTQYF. In DNA form, the CDR3 reads TGCGCCAGCAGCCAAGGGTACGGGGGCCTCAGCACAGATACGCAGTATTTT.

The chain uses TRBV19 and TRBJ2-3, with no clear D. In germline, CDR1 is LNHDA, CDR2 SQIVND (reference sequence). V shed 9 bases and J shed 0 bases, with 13 bases lying between them. This CDR3 has 14 amino acids. CDR3 sequence: CASKDGPSTDTQYF. The CDR3 nucleotides read TGTGCCAGCAAAGACGGCCCTAGCACAGATACGCAGTATTTT.

The genes are TRBV6-5 and TRBJ1-2; D possibly corresponds to TRBD1 (5 bases). V lost 0 bases to trimming and J lost 4 bases, with 9 bases between them. In germline, CDR1 is MNHEY, CDR2 SVGAGI. CDR3 length equals 14 residues. The CDR3 coding sequence is TGTGCCAGCAGTTACTCGACAGCTCCCTATGGCTACACCTTC. Translated, it gives CASSYSTAPYGYTF.

This chain uses TRBV6-1 with TRBJ1-3, with a possible D match to TRBD1 (5 bases). The CDR3 extends over 15 amino acids. Trimming took off 4 bases at V and 2 bases at J, with 12 bases between the two ends. Per germline, CDR1 MNHNS and CDR2 SASEGT. CDR3: CASSVGGRAGNTIYF. The CDR3 DNA reads as TGTGCCAGCAGTGTGGGGGGGAGGGCTGGAAACACCATATATTTT.

The gene calls are TRBV10-3 and TRBJ1-6; D call uncertain. Per the germline V gene, CDR1 is ENHRY and CDR2 is SYGVKD. This CDR3 is built from 12 residues. Trimming removed 5 bases from V and 7 bases from J, with 6 bases in between. This CDR3 is CAISLGNSPLHF. The CDR3 coding sequence is TGTGCCATCAGTCTCGGCAATTCACCCCTCCACTTT.

The rearrangement links TRBV10-1 to TRBJ1-6; D gene ambiguous. Deletions cut 4 bases from V and 6 bases from J, with 10 bases between. The CDR3 is 14 residues long. Germline values: CDR1 WNHNN, CDR2 SYGVQD (reference sequence). CDR3 in DNA: TGCGCCAGCAGTGTATACAGAAGTAATTCACCCCTCCACTTT. Its protein product is CASSVYRSNSPLHF.

This chain uses TRBV7-8 with TRBJ2-5, with D hard to call. V was trimmed by 0 bases and J by 7 bases, leaving 9 bases between them. The CDR3 has 13 residues. Germline V gives CDR1 SGHVS, CDR2 FQNEAQ. The CDR3 loop reads CASSLAGYGTQYF. The CDR3 bases are TGTGCCAGCAGCTTAGCAGGGTACGGGACCCAGTACTTC.

The V gene is TRBV18, the J gene TRBJ1-1; no clear D gene. The V and J ends lost 3 bases and 3 bases respectively, with 5 bases between them. The CDR3 totals 12 residues. The germline CDR1 and CDR2 sequences are KGHSH and LQKENI. The CDR3 region has the DNA TGTGCCAGCTCACCCCTCTACACTGAAGCTTTCTTT. Translating it yields CASSPLYTEAFF.

The chain is built from TRBV30 and TRBJ2-7; D perhaps matches TRBD1 (5 bases). This CDR3 has 14 amino acids. Trimming stripped 5 bases from V and 1 base from J, with 15 bases between. CDR1 and CDR2 from the germline V gene are GTSNPN and SVGIG (reference sequence). The CDR3 loop is CAWGGAPNSYEQYF. The CDR3 DNA follows: TGTGCCTGGGGTGGGGCACCAAATTCCTACGAGCAGTACTTC.

The chain joins TRBV28 to TRBJ1-1; 7 bases fit TRBD1. The CDR3 is 14 residues long. Germline CDR1 MDHEN, CDR2 SYDVKM. The junction had 8 bases not matched to a gene; V was cut back by 6 bases and J by 4 bases. In nucleotides, the CDR3 is TGTGCCAGCAGCCCCCCACAGGGGCGCACTGAAGCTTTCTTT. It is translated as CASSPPQGRTEAFF.

This clone has just one count. The chain joins TRBV4-1 to TRBJ2-1, with 9 positions matching TRBD2. V shed 8 bases and J 8 bases; nucleotides not matched to a gene: 10. CDR1 and CDR2 from the germline V gene are MGHRA and YSYEKL. CDR3 length: 14 residues. CDR3 sequence reads: CASGTSLGWDEQFF. In DNA form, the CDR3 reads TGCGCCAGCGGGACTAGCTTGGGTTGGGATGAGCAGTTCTTC.

Here the CDR3 DNA reads TGTGCCAGCAGCCTTGGACAGGGGGCATATACGCAGTATTTT. Encoded protein: CASSLGQGAYTQYF. The chain recombines TRBV5-4 with TRBJ2-3; TRBD1 aligns across 11 bases. After removal of 4 bases from V and 7 bases from J, the junction contained 5 bases not matched to a gene. The germline V gene encodes CDR1 SGHNT and CDR2 YYREEE (reference sequence). CDR3 length: 14 amino acids.

CDR3 in amino acids: CTSSQFNLREASREQYF. The CDR3 DNA follows: TGCACCAGCAGCCAATTCAATCTACGGGAGGCCTCACGGGAGCAGTACTTC. V gene TRBV1 combines with J gene TRBJ2-7; the D call TRBD2 from the table was never checked on the DNA. TRBV1 is a pseudogene. This CDR3 region has 17 residues.

The chain joins TRBV19 to TRBJ2-7; D unresolved. The CDR3 is 15 amino acids. Looked up from germline, CDR1 is LNHDA and CDR2 is SQIVND (reference sequence). V was pared by 6 bases and J by 3 bases, with 18 bases between. The CDR3 DNA sequence: TGTGCCAGTAGCTCGTCGAGTGGGCCGAGCTACGAGCAGTACTTC. Amino acid sequence: CASSSSSGPSYEQYF.

The chain couples TRBV10-3 to TRBJ1-4; 9 positions match TRBD1. CDR1 and CDR2 from the germline V gene are ENHRY and SYGVKD. This CDR3 has 15 amino acids. The V and J ends lost 6 bases and 5 bases, in that order; junction bases with no gene match: 7. The CDR3 loop reads CAISSRTGENEKLFF. CDR3 DNA sequence: TGTGCCATCAGCAGCCGGACAGGGGAAAATGAAAAACTGTTTTTT.

The chain carries TRBV9 and TRBJ2-1; a weak D match, TRBD1 (6 bases). The CDR3 is 17 residues long. V was clipped by 0 bases and J by 0 bases, with 13 bases between them. Germline V gives CDR1 SGDLS, CDR2 YYNGEE. In DNA form, the CDR3 reads TGTGCCAGCAGCGTAGCTAGGAACAGGGCCTCCTACAATGAGCAGTTCTTC. The encoded protein is CASSVARNRASYNEQFF.

V gene TRBV5-1 combines with J gene TRBJ2-7; 9 bases align to TRBD2. This CDR3 is 14 amino acids long. The V gene end was trimmed by 4 bases and the J gene end by 7 bases; junction bases not matched to a gene: 9. Germline V lookup: CDR1 SGHRS, CDR2 YFSETQ. The CDR3 DNA is TGCGCCAGCAGCCCCTCGCTAGCGGGATGGGAGCAGTACTTC. Residues: CASSPSLAGWEQYF.

The rearrangement joins TRBV7-3 to TRBJ2-3, with 10 bases matching TRBD2. Germline V gene data show CDR1 as SGHTA and CDR2 as FQGTGA. This CDR3 comprises 17 residues. V gave up 2 bases and J gave up 3 bases; unmatched junction bases: 8. The CDR3 protein is CASSLLPLAGVTDTQYF. The CDR3 DNA sequence: TGTGCCAGCAGCTTATTGCCCCTAGCGGGAGTTACAGATACGCAGTATTTT.

On this clone itself: At the DNA level, this CDR3 is encoded by other sequences in the same sample as well. The rearrangement uses TRBV7-9 and TRBJ1-1, with D unresolved. CDR1 is SEHNR and CDR2 is FQNEAQ in the germline V gene (reference sequence). Deletions cut 1 base from V and 5 bases from J, with 5 bases between. CDR3 size: 12 residues. The chain's CDR3 is CASSLERTEAFF. The CDR3 DNA reads as TGTGCCAGCAGCTTAGAACGGACTGAAGCTTTCTTT. Full variable domain (outside the CDR3, taken from reference TRBV7-9 and TRBJ1-1): DTGVSQNPRHKITKRGQNVTFRCDPISEHNRLYWYRQTLGQGPEFLTYFQNEAQLEKSRLLSDRFSAERPKGSFSTLEIQRTEQGDSAMYLCASSLERTEAFFGQGTRLTVV.

The chain uses TRBV18 and TRBJ2-1; TRBD2 matches 8 bases. From germline, CDR1 is KGHSH and CDR2 LQKENI. The CDR3 sequence is 17 residues long. V was pared by 1 base and J by 8 bases, with 13 bases of the junction left unmatched. CDR3: CASSPRTRTSYRDEQFF. The CDR3 bases are TGTGCCAGCTCACCACGGACAAGGACTAGCTATAGGGATGAGCAGTTCTTC. Using reference TRBV18 and TRBJ2-1 for the parts outside the CDR3, the full variable domain is NAGVMQNPRHLVRRRGQEARLRCSPMKGHSHVYWYRQLPEEGLKFMVYLQKENIIDESGMPKERFSAEFPKEGPSILRIQQVVRGDSAAYFCASSPRTRTSYRDEQFFGPGTRLTVL.

The rearrangement joins TRBV6-1 to TRBJ2-1; 7 bases are a match to TRBD1. Unmatched junction bases numbered 8, after V lost 8 bases and J lost 4 bases. CDR1 is MNHNS and CDR2 is SASEGT in the germline V gene. The CDR3 sequence is 14 residues long. The CDR3 protein is CASSLQGTYNEQFF. CDR3 DNA: TGTGCCAGCTCCTTACAGGGGACGTACAATGAGCAGTTCTTC.

The chain joins TRBV4-2 to TRBJ1-2; perhaps TRBD1 as D (5 bases). The germline V gene encodes CDR1 LGHNA and CDR2 YNFKEQ. CDR3 length: 19 residues. Trimming took off 1 base at V and 0 bases at J, with 21 bases between the two ends. Here the CDR3 DNA reads TGTGCCAGCAGCCAAGTTGTGGGAGGTCGGACAACAGCTAACTATGGCTACACCTTC. As protein: CASSQVVGGRTTANYGYTF.

This clone occurred once. This sample also contains other DNA sequences that code for the same CDR3. The V and J genes are TRBV11-2 and TRBJ2-5; no firm D call. The CDR3 consists of 12 residues. V was pared by 3 bases and J by 3 bases, with 5 bases between. Germline-derived CDR1 and CDR2 are SGHAT and FQNNGV. The CDR3 sequence is CASSFVEETQYF. CDR3 bases: TGTGCCAGCAGCTTTGTGGAAGAGACCCAGTACTTC.

Details on this clone: A junction boundary mismatches the germline segment, possibly from a read error. This sequence joins TRBV6-1 and TRBJ1-2; D is perhaps TRBD1 (6 bases). CDR1 is MNHNS and CDR2 is SASEGT in the germline V gene. The CDR3 loop spans 17 amino acids. The DNA for the CDR3 is TGTGCCATCAGTGATAGGGCAGCGGGACAAGATGTGAACGGCTACACCTTC. Translation gives CAISDRAAGQDVNGYTF.

V usage is TRBV7-9 and J usage is TRBJ1-1; D is ambiguous. The germline V gene encodes CDR1 SEHNR and CDR2 FQNEAQ (reference sequence). Trimming removed 7 bases from V and 3 bases from J, with 15 bases in between. The CDR3 has 14 amino acids. The CDR3 reads CASTRSASDTEAFF. The CDR3 coding sequence is TGTGCCAGCACCCGGTCCGCCTCGGACACTGAAGCTTTCTTT.